This T cell receptor (beta chain) was captured in a study of blood T cell repertoires in COVID-19. At the level of the study: PBMCs, B-cell-depleted T cells, or T cells were the source of the cDNA or gDNA that made up the material.

Original handling: Amplification of reference gene primers provided the estimated nucleated cell counts. Sequenced by immunoSEQ multiplex PCR; TCRdb stores in-frame clones only, minus some. V, J and clone size were drawn from that table, and D and trimming were deduced from the DNA. The data hold a few hundred thousand clones, with around 80% observed a single time. This clone was seen more than once but under ten times. This receptor was obtained from a woman in her thirties or forties with acute COVID-19. Specimen: PBMCs or T cells enriched from blood (not recorded which).

The CDR3: CASSFATPPYNEQFF. The CDR3 bases are TGTGCCAGCAGCTTCGCTACCCCCCCCTACAATGAGCAGTTCTTC. The chain uses TRBV11-3 and TRBJ2-1, with D uncertain. This CDR3 has 15 residues. Germline-derived CDR1 and CDR2 are SGHNT and YENEEA. Trimming stripped 3 bases from V and 2 bases from J, with 11 bases between.